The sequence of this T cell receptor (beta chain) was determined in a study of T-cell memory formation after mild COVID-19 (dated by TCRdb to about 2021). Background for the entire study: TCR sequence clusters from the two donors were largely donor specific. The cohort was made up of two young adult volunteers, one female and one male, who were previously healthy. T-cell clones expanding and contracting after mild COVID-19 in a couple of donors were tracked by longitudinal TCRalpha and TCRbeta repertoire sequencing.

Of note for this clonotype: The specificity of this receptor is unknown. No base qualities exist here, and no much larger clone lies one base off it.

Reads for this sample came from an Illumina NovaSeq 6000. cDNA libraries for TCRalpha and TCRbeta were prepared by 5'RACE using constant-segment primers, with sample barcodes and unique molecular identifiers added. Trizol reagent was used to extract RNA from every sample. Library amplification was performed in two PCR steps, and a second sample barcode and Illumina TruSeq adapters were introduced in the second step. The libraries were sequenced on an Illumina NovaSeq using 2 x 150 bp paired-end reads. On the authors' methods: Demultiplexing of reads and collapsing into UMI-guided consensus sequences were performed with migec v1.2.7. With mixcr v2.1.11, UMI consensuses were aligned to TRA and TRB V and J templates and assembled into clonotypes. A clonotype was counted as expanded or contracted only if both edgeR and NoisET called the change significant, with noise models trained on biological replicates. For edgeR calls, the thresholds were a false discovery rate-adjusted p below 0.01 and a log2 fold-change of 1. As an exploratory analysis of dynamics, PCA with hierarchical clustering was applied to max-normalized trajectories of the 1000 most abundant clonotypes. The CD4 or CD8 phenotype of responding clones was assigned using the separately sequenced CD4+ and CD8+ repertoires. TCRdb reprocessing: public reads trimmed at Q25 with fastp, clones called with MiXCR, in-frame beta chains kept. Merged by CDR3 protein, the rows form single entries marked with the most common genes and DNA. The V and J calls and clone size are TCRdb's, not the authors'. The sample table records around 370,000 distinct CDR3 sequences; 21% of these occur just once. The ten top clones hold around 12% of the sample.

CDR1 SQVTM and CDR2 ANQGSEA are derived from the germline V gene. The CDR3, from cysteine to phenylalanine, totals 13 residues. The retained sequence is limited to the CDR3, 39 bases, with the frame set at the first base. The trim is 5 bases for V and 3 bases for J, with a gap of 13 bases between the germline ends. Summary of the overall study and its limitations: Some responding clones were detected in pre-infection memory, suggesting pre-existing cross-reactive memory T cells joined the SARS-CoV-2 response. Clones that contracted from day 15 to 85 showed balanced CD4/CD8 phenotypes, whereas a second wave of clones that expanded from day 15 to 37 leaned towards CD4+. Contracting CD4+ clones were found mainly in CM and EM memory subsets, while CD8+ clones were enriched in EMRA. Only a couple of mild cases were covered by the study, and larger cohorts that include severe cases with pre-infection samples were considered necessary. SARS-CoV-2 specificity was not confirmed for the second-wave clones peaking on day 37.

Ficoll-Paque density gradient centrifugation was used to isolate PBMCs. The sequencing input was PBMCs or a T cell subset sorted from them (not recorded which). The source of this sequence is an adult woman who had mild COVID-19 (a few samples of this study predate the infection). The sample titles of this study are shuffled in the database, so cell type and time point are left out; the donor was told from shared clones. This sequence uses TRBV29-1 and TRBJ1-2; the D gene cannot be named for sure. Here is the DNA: TGCAGCGTTTATATCGGGCTTGACTATGGCTACACCTTC. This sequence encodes CSVYIGLDYGYTF.